Included here is one T cell receptor (beta chain) sequence, with context. Germline V gene lookup returns CDR1 GTSNPN and CDR2 SVGIG (reference sequence). The V segment lost 3 bases and the J segment 2 bases; nucleotides outside the gene matches: 3. This CDR3 spans 16 amino acids. This sample stems from a study of T cell changes during pregnancy in multiple sclerosis. Profiled with immunoSEQ multiplex PCR; TCRdb holds only in-frame clones, not every one. The sample yields 90,000 to 120,000 clones, 92% seen once. The clonotype originates from a female donor in good health, enrolled as a control in a pregnancy study. This sample comprised peripheral blood, obtained in the third trimester of pregnancy. The gene calls are TRBV30 and TRBJ2-5; the match to TRBD2 covers 16 bases. The CDR3 DNA sequence: TGTGCCTGGAGCCGGGGACTAGCGGGGGGGCAAGAGACCCAGTACTTC. This gives the protein CAWSRGLAGGQETQYF.